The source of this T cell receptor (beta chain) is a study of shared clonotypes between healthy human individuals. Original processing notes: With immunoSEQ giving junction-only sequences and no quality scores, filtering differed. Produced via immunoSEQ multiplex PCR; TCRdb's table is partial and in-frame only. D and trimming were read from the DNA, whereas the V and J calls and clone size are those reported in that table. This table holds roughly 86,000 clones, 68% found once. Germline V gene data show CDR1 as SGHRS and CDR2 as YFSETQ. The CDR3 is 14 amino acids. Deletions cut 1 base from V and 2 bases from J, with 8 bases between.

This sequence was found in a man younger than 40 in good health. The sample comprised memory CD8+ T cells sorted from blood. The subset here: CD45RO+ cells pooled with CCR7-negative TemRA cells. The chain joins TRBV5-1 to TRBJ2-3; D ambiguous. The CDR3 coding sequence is TGCGCCAGCAGCTTGCGTCTGGACACAGATACGCAGTATTTT. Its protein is CASSLRLDTDTQYF.